A selection of T cell receptor beta chains follows, all from one sample in a study of blood T cell repertoires in COVID-19. Generated by immunoSEQ multiplex PCR, the TCRdb table keeps only in-frame clones and is missing some. The sample contains 140,000 or so clones, approximately 80% of which appear only once. Sequenced input: peripheral blood. The receptor source for this set is a woman between 50 and 59 years old with acute or convalescent COVID-19. Each CDR3 is given with its conserved first and last residue. A D gene is named only where the DNA matches it firmly. The size field is filled for only some rows; it gives once, few, many or a size class.

cdr3_aa cdr3_nt clone_size v_call cdr3_length j_call d_call
CASSLGGREEAFF TGCGCCAGCAGCTTGGGGGGCAGGGAAGAAGCTTTCTTT - TRBV5-1 13 TRBJ1-1 -
CASRLSSGAYEQYF TGTGCCAGCAGGCTGTCTAGCGGGGCGTACGAGCAGTACTTC - TRBV27 14 TRBJ2-7 TRBD2
CASTFRQGNTEAFF TGTGCCAGCACCTTTCGACAGGGGAACACTGAAGCTTTCTTT - TRBV5-8 14 TRBJ1-1 TRBD1
CASQGDSEKLFF TGTGCCAGTCAGGGGGATAGTGAAAAACTGTTTTTT few TRBV2 12 TRBJ1-4 TRBD1
CASSTPNSNEQFF TGTGCCAGCAGCACGCCGAACTCGAATGAGCAGTTCTTC - TRBV7-2 13 TRBJ2-1 -
CAIRRDSNQPQHF TGTGCCATCAGACGGGATAGCAATCAGCCCCAGCATTTT - TRBV10-3 13 TRBJ1-5 -
CASSLVQGNPWGTGELFF TGCGCCAGCAGCTTGGTGCAGGGCAACCCTTGGGGCACCGGGGAGCTGTTTTTT - TRBV5-1 18 TRBJ2-2 -
CASRREFTYNEQFF TGTGCCAGCAGGAGAGAGTTTACCTACAATGAGCAGTTCTTC - TRBV6-5 14 TRBJ2-1 -
CASSGFPSGSSFAETQYF TGTGCCAGCAGTGGGTTCCCCTCCGGGAGCTCTTTTGCTGAGACCCAGTACTTC - TRBV6-1 18 TRBJ2-5 -
CASSYSTTGGGFF TGTGCCAGCAGTTACTCGACGACAGGAGGCGGGTTCTTC few TRBV6-6 13 TRBJ2-1 -
CASSYATFVSYNEQFF TGTGCCAGCAGTTACGCGACATTTGTATCCTACAATGAGCAGTTCTTC - TRBV6-5 16 TRBJ2-1 -
CASSPDLGRGPQHF TGTGCCAGTAGTCCGGACCTGGGGCGGGGGCCCCAGCATTTT - TRBV19 14 TRBJ1-5 -
CASSPGLAGTYEQYF TGTGCCAGCAGCCCGGGACTAGCGGGGACCTACGAGCAGTACTTC - TRBV6-2/TRBV6-3 15 TRBJ2-7 TRBD2
CASSLGGGAADTQYF TGTGCCAGCAGCTTAGGGGGGGGCGCCGCAGATACGCAGTATTTT - TRBV5-4 15 TRBJ2-3 -
CASSQRGTDIQYF TGTGCCAGCAGCCAACGGGGTACGGACATTCAGTACTTC - TRBV3-1/TRBV3-2 13 TRBJ2-4 -
CASSQAYGRENTEAFF TGTGCCAGCAGCCAGGCTTACGGGAGGGAGAACACTGAAGCTTTCTTT once TRBV4-2 16 TRBJ1-1 -
CASSLQYRAFYMNTEAFF TGTGCCAGCAGCTTGCAATACAGGGCCTTTTATATGAACACTGAAGCTTTCTTT - TRBV5-8 18 TRBJ1-1 -
CASSFSGTSGTNEQFF TGTGCCAGCAGCTTCAGCGGGACTAGCGGAACCAATGAGCAGTTCTTC - TRBV11-3 16 TRBJ2-1 TRBD2
CASSLGGGGNTEAFF TGCGCCAGCAGCTTGGGGGGTGGAGGGAACACTGAAGCTTTCTTT - TRBV5-1 15 TRBJ1-1 -
CASSFNRASTDTQYF TGTGCCAGCAGCTTCAACAGGGCTAGCACAGATACGCAGTATTTT few TRBV7-2 15 TRBJ2-3 -
CSVGLRDSYEQYF TGCAGCGTTGGCCTCCGGGACAGCTACGAGCAGTACTTC - TRBV29-1 13 TRBJ2-7 TRBD1
CASSLTQGYYEQFF TGTGCCAGCAGCTTAACACAGGGTTATTATGAGCAGTTCTTC few TRBV7-6 14 TRBJ2-1 -
CASSQEGSGIRNTIYF TGTGCCAGCAGCCAAGAAGGTTCGGGAATTCGAAACACCATATATTTT - TRBV3-1/TRBV3-2 16 TRBJ1-3 -
CASSLGDRAYEQYF TGCGCCAGCAGCTTGGGAGACAGGGCCTACGAGCAGTACTTC - TRBV5-1 14 TRBJ2-7 TRBD1
CASSLSRNTIYF TGTGCCAGCAGCTTATCAAGAAACACCATATATTTT - TRBV7-8 12 TRBJ1-3 -
CAWSQGGETQYF TGTGCCTGGTCACAGGGAGGGGAGACCCAGTACTTC - TRBV30 12 TRBJ2-5 -
CASSPRISTGNTEAFF TGTGCCAGCAGCCCGCGAATCTCGACAGGGAACACTGAAGCTTTCTTT - TRBV14 16 TRBJ1-1 -
CASSSGQGADNEQFF TGTGCCAGCAGTTCGGGACAGGGGGCAGACAATGAGCAGTTCTTC - TRBV28 15 TRBJ2-1 TRBD1
CATSAVDGANYGYTF TGTGCCACCAGTGCAGTCGACGGAGCTAACTATGGCTACACCTTC - TRBV24-1 15 TRBJ1-2 -
CASSPNDDRSNYGYTF TGTGCCAGTAGTCCCAACGACGACAGGTCTAACTATGGCTACACCTTC - TRBV19 16 TRBJ1-2 -
CASSLRSGQSGTEAFF TGTGCCAGCAGCTTACGAAGCGGACAGAGTGGCACTGAAGCTTTCTTT - TRBV7-6 16 TRBJ1-1 -
CASSDPPRRVKEKLFF TGTGCCAGCAGTGACCCCCCTCGACGGGTTAAGGAAAAACTGTTTTTT - TRBV6-1 16 TRBJ1-4 -
CASSITGVGTGNTIYF TGCGCCAGCAGCATTACGGGGGTAGGGACTGGAAACACCATATATTTT - TRBV5-1 16 TRBJ1-3 -
CSVGEGSGGNTIYF TGCAGCGTTGGGGAGGGATCGGGTGGAAACACCATATATTTT - TRBV29-1 14 TRBJ1-3 -
CASSFSPGLGNQPQHF TGTGCCAGCAGCTTCTCCCCCGGTTTAGGCAATCAGCCCCAGCATTTT - TRBV7-9 16 TRBJ1-5 -
CASSYSSASSTDTQYF TGTGCCAGCAGTTACTCTAGCGCCTCTAGCACAGATACGCAGTATTTT - TRBV6-5 16 TRBJ2-3 -
CALRRVGSGYTF TGTGCCCTTAGAAGGGTCGGGAGTGGCTACACCTTC few TRBV12-3/TRBV12-4 12 TRBJ1-2 -
CASSQVEASYEQYF TGCGCCAGCAGCCAAGTGGAGGCAAGCTACGAGCAGTACTTC - TRBV4-1 14 TRBJ2-7 -
CASSPGQGVGDEQFF TGCGCCAGCAGCCCGGGACAGGGGGTCGGCGATGAGCAGTTCTTC - TRBV5-1 15 TRBJ2-1 TRBD1
CASNRGVGANVLTF TGTGCCTCCAACCGGGGGGTGGGGGCCAACGTCCTGACTTTC once TRBV30 14 TRBJ2-6 TRBD2
CASRYGGSNTEAFF TGTGCCAGCAGATACGGAGGTTCGAACACTGAAGCTTTCTTT - TRBV27 14 TRBJ1-1 -
CASSLSGDSPLHF TGTGCCAGCAGCTTAAGCGGGGATTCACCCCTCCACTTT - TRBV11-3 13 TRBJ1-6 -
CASSSNWRGGPGELFF TGTGCCAGCAGCTCGAACTGGCGGGGGGGCCCCGGGGAGCTGTTTTTT - TRBV7-9 16 TRBJ2-2 TRBD2
CASSLRTGSDYEQYF TGCGCCAGCAGCTTGCGGACAGGGTCAGACTACGAGCAGTACTTC - TRBV5-1 15 TRBJ2-7 TRBD1
CASSLAGDSGYTF TGTGCCAGCAGCTTAGCAGGGGATTCTGGCTACACCTTC - TRBV5-5 13 TRBJ1-2 -
CASSLASTGELFF TGTGCCAGCAGCTTAGCTAGTACCGGGGAGCTGTTTTTT - TRBV7-9 13 TRBJ2-2 -
CASSQDPLNTEAFF TGTGCCAGCAGCCAAGATCCGTTGAACACTGAAGCTTTCTTT - TRBV4-2 14 TRBJ1-1 -
CASSVTGGQAGELFF TGTGCCAGCAGCGTAACAGGGGGCCAAGCTGGGGAGCTGTTTTTT - TRBV7-3 15 TRBJ2-2 TRBD1
CASGSGGRTDTQYF TGTGCTAGTGGATCGGGGGGCCGCACAGATACGCAGTATTTT - TRBV12-5 14 TRBJ2-3 -
CASRASDSPLHF TGTGCCAGCAGGGCCAGTGATTCACCCCTCCACTTT - TRBV12-3/TRBV12-4 12 TRBJ1-6 -
CARRPTGGSYEQYF TGTGCCAGAAGACCTACAGGGGGATCCTACGAGCAGTACTTC - TRBV5-3 14 TRBJ2-7 TRBD1
CASSFNRDYGYTF TGTGCCAGCAGCTTTAACCGCGATTATGGCTACACCTTC - TRBV5-6 13 TRBJ1-2 -
CASSLAQGYTEAFF TGTGCCAGCAGCTTAGCACAGGGTTACACTGAAGCTTTCTTT - TRBV11-2 14 TRBJ1-1 -